The 32 T cell receptor beta chains below come from one sample, sequenced in a study of CD8 T cells in ankylosing spondylitis. TCRdb used MiXCR to reprocess the 5' RACE reads, holding one entry per CDR3 protein. The profile covers fewer than 200,000 distinct CDR3 sequences, with 18% appearing a single time and around 4.7% taken by the ten largest. Sequencing was done on a sample of blood, either unsorted or a sorted T cell fraction (not recorded which). All receptors derive from a male donor under 30 with ankylosing spondylitis or in good health (not recorded which).

This clonotype was picked up many times. V gene TRBV20-1 combines with J gene TRBJ2-3; TRBD2 agrees at 12 bases. The CDR3 consists of 16 residues. The ends lost 8 bases at V and 6 bases at J; junction bases unmatched: 15. Germline V gene sequence: CDR1 DFQATT, CDR2 SNEGSKA (reference sequence). The CDR3 reads CSSPRGLAGGPDTQYF. The CDR3 DNA reads TGCAGTTCCCCCCGCGGTCTAGCGGGAGGGCCGGATACGCAGTATTTT.

This clonotype was recorded at least ten times. The rearrangement links TRBV11-3 to TRBJ2-3; D not resolved. The CDR3 is 16 residues long. Trimming took 3 bases from V and 0 from J, leaving 13 bases between them. Germline-derived CDR1 and CDR2 are SGHNT and YENEEA. In DNA form, the CDR3 reads TGTGCCAGCAGCTTCCCAGCTGGAGAAAGCACAGATACGCAGTATTTT. It specifies CASSFPAGESTDTQYF.

This clonotype came up many times. The chain links TRBV7-2 to TRBJ2-7; D remains ambiguous. V dropped 3 bases and J dropped 6 bases, with 15 bases sitting between them. Germline CDR1 is SGHTA and CDR2 is FQGNSA. The CDR3 runs 14 residues. The CDR3 nucleotides read TGTGCCAGCAGCTTGTCCGGGTCCCTGGGCGAGCAGTACTTC. Translated, it gives CASSLSGSLGEQYF.

V and J are TRBV29-1 and TRBJ2-1, with D perhaps matching TRBD2 (6 bases). With 4 bases removed from V and 9 bases from J, the gap between germline ends came to 10 bases. This CDR3 has 11 residues. The germline V gene has CDR1 SQVTM and CDR2 ANQGSEA. CDR3 coding DNA: TGCAGCGTTGGGGGAGGAGTTGAGCAGTTCTTC. Protein: CSVGGGVEQFF.

This chain links TRBV29-1 with TRBJ2-1; 7 bases are shared with TRBD2. The CDR3 extends over 11 amino acids. Germline CDR1 is SQVTM and CDR2 is ANQGSEA. Germline trimming cut 7 bases from V and 9 bases from J; bases unmatched to any gene: 6. CDR3 nucleotides: TGCAGCGCCTACGGGAGGTTTGAGCAGTTCTTC. Its protein is CSAYGRFEQFF.

This clonotype was seen repeatedly, ten times or more. In nucleotides, the CDR3 is TGTGCCAGCAGCCCGAGACTAGCGGGCAGCACAGATACGCAGTATTTT. Protein: CASSPRLAGSTDTQYF. The chain couples TRBV11-2 to TRBJ2-3; the match to TRBD2 covers 10 bases. The CDR3 loop spans 16 amino acids. After removal of 5 bases from V and 0 bases from J, the junction contained 5 bases not matched to a gene. Germline-derived CDR1 and CDR2 are SGHAT and FQNNGV.

This clonotype was counted many times. This chain uses TRBV27 with TRBJ2-6, with D possibly called TRBD1 or TRBD2 (5 bases each). CDR3 length: 15 amino acids. CDR1 and CDR2 from the germline V gene are MNHEY and SMNVEV (reference sequence). Trimming took 3 bases from V and 2 from J, leaving 8 bases between them. The CDR3 sequence: CASSLRGAGANVLTF. In DNA form, the CDR3 reads TGTGCCAGCAGTTTGCGAGGGGCTGGGGCCAACGTCCTGACTTTC.

In its sample, this clonotype was seen many times. The chain carries TRBV27 and TRBJ2-1; possible D gene TRBD1, 5 bases. V was cut by 5 bases and J by 10 bases, with 9 bases left in between. The CDR3 is 11 amino acids. Germline assignment: CDR1 MNHEY and CDR2 SMNVEV (reference sequence). The DNA of the CDR3 is TGTGCCAGCAGTAAATCAGGGGAGCAGTTCTTC. Translating it yields CASSKSGEQFF.

This clonotype occurred a few times. CDR3 residues: CASSLVREAQHF. DNA of the CDR3: TGTGCCAGCAGTTTAGTTCGGGAGGCCCAGCATTTT. This chain joins TRBV12-3 or TRBV12-4 and TRBJ1-5; D is undetermined. Trimming stripped 1 base from V and 11 bases from J, with 9 bases between. The CDR3 is 12 amino acids.

This clonotype was seen at least ten times. The rearrangement uses TRBV29-1 and TRBJ2-7; 7 bases agree with TRBD1. Germline V lookup: CDR1 SQVTM, CDR2 ANQGSEA. CDR3 length: 12 amino acids. The ends lost 6 bases at V and 4 bases at J; junction bases unmatched: 6. The CDR3 loop reads CSVGDSFYEQYV. The CDR3 nucleotides read TGCAGCGTGGGGGACAGTTTTTACGAGCAGTACGTC.

The table lists this clonotype with many counts. This chain links TRBV7-9 with TRBJ2-7; D remains unclear. The CDR3 sequence is 11 residues long. Germline CDR1 is SEHNR and CDR2 is FQNEAQ (reference sequence). V was shortened by 8 bases and J by 0 bases, with 5 bases between the two germline ends. The chain's CDR3 is CASADSYEQYV. The DNA of the CDR3 is TGTGCCAGCGCTGACTCCTACGAGCAGTACGTC.

This clonotype was observed at least ten times. The chain recombines TRBV5-1 with TRBJ2-5; D may be TRBD1 (7 bases). Germline values: CDR1 SGHRS, CDR2 YFSETQ. The CDR3 loop spans 14 amino acids. V was clipped by 0 bases and J by 5 bases, with 11 bases between them. CDR3 loop: CASSLGTGGETQYF. The CDR3, as DNA: TGCGCCAGCAGCTTGGGGACAGGAGGGGAGACCCAGTACTTC.

This clonotype was counted ten times or more. This chain joins TRBV15 and TRBJ2-1; 9 bases agree with TRBD2. The CDR3 is 14 amino acids. The V gene's germline CDR1 is LNHNV and CDR2 YYDKDF (reference sequence). The V segment lost 2 bases and the J segment 8 bases; nucleotides outside the gene matches: 4. The CDR3 DNA sequence: TGTGCCACCAGCAGACGGCGGGAGGGCGATGAGCAGTTCTTC. Translation: CATSRRREGDEQFF. Full variable domain (remainder filled in from reference TRBV15 and TRBJ2-1): DAMVIQNPRYQVTQFGKPVTLSCSQTLNHNVMYWYQQKSSQAPKLLFHYYDKDFNNEADTPDNFQSRRPNTSFCFLDIRSPGLGDTAMYLCATSRRREGDEQFFGPGTRLTVL.

This clonotype was found a few times. The CDR3 bases are TGCAGCGTGACCCTAGGCAGGGGACCCTACGAGCAGTACTTC. This encodes CSVTLGRGPYEQYF. This chain joins TRBV29-1 and TRBJ2-7; possible D gene TRBD1, 6 bases. CDR3 length equals 14 residues. V dropped 6 bases and J dropped 2 bases, with 17 bases sitting between them. The germline CDR1 and CDR2 sequences are SQVTM and ANQGSEA.

This clonotype was counted at least ten times. The V call is TRBV12-3 or TRBV12-4, the J call TRBJ2-7; 8 bases are shared with TRBD1. V lost 7 bases, J lost 1 base, and 3 bases stayed unmatched. The CDR3 has 13 amino acids. CDR3 nucleotides: TGTGCCAGCACCGACAGGGGTTCCTACGAGCAGTACTTC. This sequence encodes CASTDRGSYEQYF.

There are many counts of this clonotype. The chain links TRBV27 to TRBJ2-5, with TRBD2 matching 7 bases. The CDR3 runs to 14 residues. Per the germline V gene, CDR1 is MNHEY and CDR2 is SMNVEV (reference sequence). Trimming at V came to 7 bases and at J to 5 bases, leaving 10 bases not matched to a gene. CDR3 sequence reads: CASMFGGRGETQYF. CDR3 nucleotides: TGTGCCAGCATGTTTGGCGGGAGAGGGGAGACCCAGTACTTC.

This clonotype was detected many times. This chain uses TRBV12-3 or TRBV12-4 with TRBJ2-7; tentative D call: TRBD1 (6 bases). Trimming pared 4 bases from V and 4 bases from J, leaving 8 bases between. The CDR3 runs 12 residues. The CDR3 sequence is CASSSRGYEQYF. The CDR3 DNA is TGTGCCAGCAGTTCTAGGGGGTACGAGCAGTACTTC.

The CDR3 is CSVEDRDFPYEQYF. CDR3 in DNA: TGCAGCGTTGAAGATAGGGATTTTCCCTACGAGCAGTACTTC. V gene TRBV29-1 combines with J gene TRBJ2-7, with D unclear. The V end lost 0 bases, the J end lost 2 bases, and 11 bases lay between the germline ends. CDR1 is SQVTM and CDR2 is ANQGSEA in the germline V gene. The CDR3 has 14 amino acids.

This clonotype came up many times. This chain joins TRBV7-9 and TRBJ1-2; no clear D gene. V was trimmed by 5 bases and J by 0 bases, leaving 10 bases between them. The CDR3 runs 14 residues. Germline assignment: CDR1 SEHNR and CDR2 FQNEAQ (reference sequence). The CDR3 region has the DNA TGTGCCAGCAGCCGACGGGGAGCTAACTATGGCTACACCTTC. Protein product: CASSRRGANYGYTF.

This clonotype occurred many times. This chain links TRBV6-1 with TRBJ2-1; D is perhaps TRBD2 (8 bases). V lost 2 bases to trimming and J lost 12 bases, with 23 bases between them. CDR1 MNHNS and CDR2 SASEGT come from the germline V gene. The length of the CDR3 is 16 residues. CDR3 DNA: TGTGCCAGCAGTGAAAGGGGGACAGCAGCGGGAGCGAGGCAGTTCTTC. Protein sequence: CASSERGTAAGARQFF.

Many counts were recorded for this clonotype. The rearrangement joins TRBV20-1 to TRBJ2-7; 8 bases fit TRBD2. This CDR3 region has 14 residues. Trimming at V came to 3 bases and at J to 4 bases, leaving 8 bases not matched to a gene. Germline CDR1 reads DFQATT; CDR2 reads SNEGSKA (reference sequence). The chain's CDR3 is CSASLAGSEYEQYF. In DNA, the CDR3 is TGCAGTGCTAGTTTAGCGGGGAGCGAGTACGAGCAGTACTTC.

Ten or more counts support this clonotype. This chain uses TRBV20-1 with TRBJ2-7; D assignment may be TRBD1 or TRBD2 (5 bases each). V gave up 1 base and J gave up 6 bases, with 13 bases separating them. The CDR3 runs 13 residues. The germline V gene has CDR1 DFQATT and CDR2 SNEGSKA (reference sequence). CDR3 DNA sequence: TGCAGTGCTAGAGCCGCTGGGGGAGCCGAGCAGTACGTC. Translating gives CSARAAGGAEQYV.

This clonotype has a count of ten or more. V gene TRBV7-8 combines with J gene TRBJ2-2; D ambiguous. CDR1 is SGHVS and CDR2 is FQNEAQ in the germline V gene. This CDR3 is 16 amino acids long. With 5 bases removed from V and 6 bases from J, the gap between germline ends came to 19 bases. The CDR3: CASSPPASSKAGELFF. The CDR3, as DNA: TGTGCCAGCAGCCCCCCCGCGTCTAGTAAGGCCGGGGAGCTGTTTTTT. Combining the CDR3 with reference TRBV7-8 and TRBJ2-2 gives the whole variable domain GAGVSQSPRYKVAKRGQDVALRCDPISGHVSLFWYQQALGQGPEFLTYFQNEAQLDKSGLPSDRFFAERPEGSVSTLKIQRTQQEDSAVYLCASSPPASSKAGELFFGEGSRLTVL.

V usage is TRBV6-5 and J usage is TRBJ2-3; no clear D. The V end was cut by 0 bases, the J end by 1 base, with 8 bases between. The CDR3 totals 15 residues. Germline values: CDR1 MNHEY, CDR2 SVGAGI. As DNA, the CDR3 is TGTGCCAGCAGTTACTCGTTGGGCCGCACAGATACGCAGTATTTT. Translating gives CASSYSLGRTDTQYF.

In its sample, this clonotype was seen many times. The chain combines TRBV3-1 with TRBJ2-2; a possible D gene is TRBD1 (6 bases). Trimming removed 4 bases from V and 4 bases from J, with 10 bases in between. The CDR3 has 14 amino acids. Germline V gene sequence: CDR1 LGHDT, CDR2 YNNKEL (reference sequence). CDR3 sequence: CASSRRGGTGELFF. The CDR3 DNA is TGTGCCAGCAGCCGCCGAGGGGGCACCGGGGAGCTGTTTTTT.

There are a few counts of this clonotype. V and J are TRBV29-1 and TRBJ2-1; 8 bases agree with TRBD2. The CDR3 is 13 residues long. Trimming at V came to 7 bases and at J to 1 base, leaving 3 bases not matched to a gene. Looked up from germline, CDR1 is SQVTM and CDR2 is ANQGSEA. CDR3 loop: CSGSGASYNEQFF. The CDR3 nucleotides read TGCAGCGGTAGCGGGGCTTCCTACAATGAGCAGTTCTTC.

This clonotype was counted at least ten times. This sequence joins TRBV4-1 and TRBJ2-3; 7 nucleotides align to TRBD2. Looked up from germline, CDR1 is MGHRA and CDR2 is YSYEKL. The CDR3 totals 18 residues. V was pared by 4 bases and J by 0 bases, with 13 bases of the junction left unmatched. The CDR3, as DNA: TGCGCCAGCAGCCCCACTGGAACGGGAGGAACTAGCACAGATACGCAGTATTTT. It encodes CASSPTGTGGTSTDTQYF.

This clonotype was recorded at least ten times. The chain combines TRBV3-1 with TRBJ2-5, with a possible D match to TRBD2 (5 bases). V was cut by 0 bases and J by 5 bases, with 10 bases left in between. Looked up from germline, CDR1 is LGHDT and CDR2 is YNNKEL (reference sequence). The CDR3 loop spans 14 amino acids. CDR3 protein: CASSQDRGWETQYF. The CDR3 DNA sequence: TGTGCCAGCAGCCAAGATCGAGGGTGGGAGACCCAGTACTTC.

This clonotype was seen at least ten times. V and J are TRBV11-3 and TRBJ2-7; a possible D gene is TRBD2 (5 bases). The germline gives CDR1 SGHNT, CDR2 YENEEA. Trimming pared 4 bases from V and 3 bases from J, leaving 7 bases between. The CDR3 consists of 12 residues. CDR3 sequence reads: CASSSSGYEQYV. For the CDR3, the DNA is TGTGCCAGCAGCTCAAGCGGCTACGAGCAGTACGTC.

The rearrangement uses TRBV7-6 and TRBJ2-1; 7 positions agree with TRBD2. Trimming took 5 bases from V and 5 from J; bases not matched to a gene: 12. This CDR3 comprises 16 residues. Per the germline V gene, CDR1 is SGHVS and CDR2 is FNYEAQ. The DNA for the CDR3 is TGTGCCAGCAGCCCATCCGAGGTAGCGGGCCACAATGAGCAGTTCTTC. Its translation is CASSPSEVAGHNEQFF.

Ten or more counts support this clonotype. This chain joins TRBV24-1 and TRBJ2-3; D remains ambiguous. CDR1 is KGHDR and CDR2 is SFDVKD in the germline V gene. Trimming cost V 4 bases and J 6 bases, with 7 bases left between them. The CDR3 length is 12 residues. The CDR3 bases are TGTGCCACCAGTGAACAGACCGATACGCAGTATTTT. Its translation: CATSEQTDTQYF.

This clonotype was seen many times. The chain employs TRBV7-9 and TRBJ2-5, with D tentatively TRBD1 or TRBD2 (6 bases each). Germline V gene lookup returns CDR1 SEHNR and CDR2 FQNEAQ (reference sequence). Trimming took off 1 base at V and 1 base at J, with 16 bases between the two ends. CDR3 size: 17 residues. The CDR3 reads CASSLEGGIPSQETQYF. CDR3 DNA sequence: TGTGCCAGCAGCTTAGAAGGGGGGATACCCTCCCAAGAGACCCAGTACTTC.